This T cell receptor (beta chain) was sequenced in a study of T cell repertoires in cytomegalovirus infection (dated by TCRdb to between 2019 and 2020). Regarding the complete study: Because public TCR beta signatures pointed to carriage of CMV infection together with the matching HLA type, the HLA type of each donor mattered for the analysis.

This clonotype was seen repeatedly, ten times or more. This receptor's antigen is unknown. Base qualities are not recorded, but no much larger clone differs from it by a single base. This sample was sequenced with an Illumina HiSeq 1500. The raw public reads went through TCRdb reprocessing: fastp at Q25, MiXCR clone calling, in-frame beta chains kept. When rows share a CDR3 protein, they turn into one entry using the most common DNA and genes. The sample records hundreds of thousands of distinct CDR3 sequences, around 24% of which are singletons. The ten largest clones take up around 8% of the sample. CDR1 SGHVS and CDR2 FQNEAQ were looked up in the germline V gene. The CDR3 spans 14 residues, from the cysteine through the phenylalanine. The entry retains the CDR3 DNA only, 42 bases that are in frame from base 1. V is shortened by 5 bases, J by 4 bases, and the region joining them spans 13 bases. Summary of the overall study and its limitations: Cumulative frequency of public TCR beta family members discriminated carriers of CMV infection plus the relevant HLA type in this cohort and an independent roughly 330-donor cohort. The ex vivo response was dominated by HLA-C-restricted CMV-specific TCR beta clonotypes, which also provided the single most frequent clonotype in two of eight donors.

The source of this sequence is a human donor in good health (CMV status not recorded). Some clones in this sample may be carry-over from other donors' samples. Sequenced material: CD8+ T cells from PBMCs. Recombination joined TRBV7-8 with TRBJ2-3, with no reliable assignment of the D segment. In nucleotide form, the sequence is TGTGCCAGCAGCCCTTTTAGAGGATCAGATACGCAGTATTTT. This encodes CASSPFRGSDTQYF.